The next 32 T cell receptor beta chains were all read from a single sample in a study of Ad26.COV2.S vaccination and SARS-CoV-2 variants. Treatment given: roughly 18 received Ad26.COV2.S at low or high dose, single or two shots; about five received placebo; per-sample allocation not given. Sampling occurred on day 63 after the first vaccine or placebo injection. The table came from immunoSEQ multiplex PCR; TCRdb's copy has only in-frame clones and leaves some out. Of roughly 510,000 clones in the sample, 70% to 90% were seen once. Sequenced here: peripheral blood, sampled in a trial of Ad26.COV2.S vaccine versus placebo. Receptors originate from a person between 18 and 65 years old who received the Ad26.COV2.S COVID-19 vaccine or a placebo.

The chain uses TRBV9 and TRBJ2-7; D is undetermined. V was clipped by 0 bases and J by 2 bases, with 9 bases between them. This CDR3 comprises 14 residues. Germline V lookup: CDR1 SGDLS, CDR2 YYNGEE. As DNA, the CDR3 is TGTGCCAGCAGCGTAGAGGCTGTTACCTACGAGCAGTACTTC. Its translation: CASSVEAVTYEQYF. The variable domain in full, with the rest retrieved from reference TRBV9 and TRBJ2-7, is DSGVTQTPKHLITATGQRVTLRCSPRSGDLSVYWYQQSLDQGLQFLIQYYNGEERAKGNILERFSAQQFPDLHSELNLSSLELGDSALYFCASSVEAVTYEQYFGPGTRLTVT.

The rearrangement uses TRBV30 and TRBJ1-3, with 10 nucleotides matching TRBD1. The J segment lost 2 bases and the V segment lost 3 bases, leaving 1 base of the junction unmatched. Looked up from germline, CDR1 is GTSNPN and CDR2 is SVGIG (reference sequence). This CDR3 contains 14 residues. The CDR3 DNA reads as TGTGCCTGGAGCGGGACAGGGGCTGGAAACACCATATATTTT. Protein: CAWSGTGAGNTIYF.

The chain uses TRBV24-1 and TRBJ2-7, with D perhaps given as TRBD1 or TRBD2 (6 bases each). V was shortened by 3 bases and J by 0 bases, with 11 bases between the two germline ends. CDR1 is KGHDR, CDR2 SFDVKD, per germline. The CDR3 loop spans 15 amino acids. The CDR3 nucleotides are TGTGCCACCAGTGATGGGGGGCAACTCTCCTACGAGCAGTACTTC. Its protein product is CATSDGGQLSYEQYF.

V gene TRBV19 combines with J gene TRBJ1-1; D not certain. The V and J ends lost 1 base and 1 base respectively, with 10 bases between them. The CDR3 has 15 residues. CDR1 and CDR2 from the germline V gene are LNHDA and SQIVND (reference sequence). This CDR3 is CASSIGVIPNTEAFF. In nucleotides, the CDR3 is TGTGCCAGTAGTATAGGAGTAATCCCGAACACTGAAGCTTTCTTT.

The chain has TRBV27 and TRBJ1-1, with TRBD1 identical over 8 bases. Per the germline V gene, CDR1 is MNHEY and CDR2 is SMNVEV (reference sequence). CDR3 length: 14 residues. The trim removed 6 bases at V and 6 bases at J, leaving 9 bases unmatched. CDR3 nucleotide sequence: TGTGCCAGCAGAAGGACAGGGCCCATTTCTGAAGCTTTCTTT. It specifies CASRRTGPISEAFF.

CDR3 region: CATRRTSGTYEQYF. In nucleotides, the CDR3 is TGTGCCACCCGCAGGACTAGCGGAACCTACGAGCAGTACTTC. The chain couples TRBV27 to TRBJ2-7, with 10 nucleotides matching TRBD2. This CDR3 comprises 14 residues. Unmatched junction bases numbered 8, after V lost 10 bases and J lost 2 bases. Germline loops: CDR1 MNHEY, CDR2 SMNVEV (reference sequence).

This rearrangement joins TRBV9 to TRBJ2-1; TRBD2 matches 12 bases. Germline V lookup: CDR1 SGDLS, CDR2 YYNGEE. V shed 0 bases, J shed 9 bases, and the junction held 7 bases outside the gene matches. CDR3 length: 16 residues. CDR3 loop: CASSVGVLAGGAEQFF. CDR3 nucleotides: TGTGCCAGCAGCGTAGGAGTCCTAGCGGGAGGGGCTGAGCAGTTCTTC. Full variable domain (outside the CDR3, taken from reference TRBV9 and TRBJ2-1): DSGVTQTPKHLITATGQRVTLRCSPRSGDLSVYWYQQSLDQGLQFLIQYYNGEERAKGNILERFSAQQFPDLHSELNLSSLELGDSALYFCASSVGVLAGGAEQFFGPGTRLTVL.

In its sample, this clone was seen a few times. The chain joins TRBV27 to TRBJ1-6; D is ambiguous. The CDR3 sequence is 11 residues long. Between the trimmed V and J ends, which lost 9 bases and 8 bases, there was a span of 8 bases. Germline lookup yields CDR1 MNHEY and CDR2 SMNVEV (reference sequence). CDR3 sequence (DNA): TGTGCCAGTGCGTTTGATTCACCCCTCCACTTT. It specifies CASAFDSPLHF.

V usage is TRBV5-1 and J usage is TRBJ1-2; D call uncertain. This CDR3 is 14 amino acids long. Germline CDR1 reads SGHRS; CDR2 reads YFSETQ. Between the trimmed V and J ends, which lost 7 bases and 5 bases, there was a span of 18 bases. CDR3 in amino acids: CASGQESDPYGYTF. Written as DNA, the CDR3 is TGCGCCAGCGGCCAAGAGTCAGATCCATATGGCTACACCTTC.

The chain is built from TRBV19 and TRBJ2-1; 12 nucleotides line up with TRBD2. CDR3 length equals 15 residues. The junction had 2 bases not matched to a gene; V was cut back by 4 bases and J by 4 bases. The germline CDR1 and CDR2 sequences are LNHDA and SQIVND (reference sequence). The CDR3 spells CASSTLAGGYNEQFF. The CDR3 DNA reads as TGTGCCAGTAGTACCCTAGCGGGGGGGTACAATGAGCAGTTCTTC.

This clone came up once. The chain employs TRBV5-1 and TRBJ2-3; D gene ambiguous. The CDR3 runs to 12 residues. CDR1 and CDR2 (germline): SGHRS, YFSETQ. Trimming removed 4 bases from V and 6 bases from J, with 9 bases in between. CDR3 DNA: TGCGCCAGCAGCCCCTCTTTTGATACGCAGTATTTT. Translated: CASSPSFDTQYF.

This clone has just a few counts. The rearrangement links TRBV5-1 to TRBJ1-3, with D perhaps matching TRBD1 (5 bases). This CDR3 has 17 residues. Trimming pared 0 bases from V and 0 bases from J, leaving 13 bases between. Germline V gene lookup returns CDR1 SGHRS and CDR2 YFSETQ. The CDR3 reads CASSLEGRAGSGNTIYF. CDR3 nucleotides: TGCGCCAGCAGCTTGGAGGGCAGGGCCGGCTCTGGAAACACCATATATTTT.

The chain combines TRBV19 with TRBJ2-7; the match to TRBD2 covers 13 bases. CDR3 size: 15 residues. Trimming cost V 3 bases and J 3 bases; bases outside gene matches: 2. The germline V gene encodes CDR1 LNHDA and CDR2 SQIVND (reference sequence). CDR3 sequence (DNA): TGTGCCAGTAGTATTAGACTAGCGGGAGGCTACGAGCAGTACTTC. As protein: CASSIRLAGGYEQYF.

The chain joins TRBV27 to TRBJ1-1, with TRBD1 matching 8 bases. Germline CDR1 MNHEY, CDR2 SMNVEV (reference sequence). This CDR3 is 19 amino acids long. V lost 5 bases to trimming and J lost 9 bases; unmatched junction nucleotides: 26. This CDR3 reads CASSPARTSLPPGGRKAFF. The CDR3 DNA sequence: TGTGCCAGCAGTCCGGCGCGGACCAGCCTACCTCCAGGGGGCAGAAAAGCTTTCTTT.

This chain connects TRBV5-8 to TRBJ2-3; no clear D gene. The CDR3 has 11 amino acids. V lost 1 base, J lost 6 bases, and 3 bases lay in between. Germline V lookup: CDR1 SGHTS, CDR2 YDEGEE. This CDR3 reads CASSLSDTQYF. DNA for the CDR3: TGTGCCAGCAGCTTGTCGGATACGCAGTATTTT.

This sequence joins TRBV6-6 and TRBJ1-2; 8 bases are a match to TRBD1. The V gene's germline CDR1 is MNHNY and CDR2 SVGAGI (reference sequence). This CDR3 region has 15 residues. Trimming at V came to 2 bases and at J to 8 bases, leaving 10 bases not matched to a gene. CDR3 in amino acids: CASSYRDRPAWGYTF. Here the CDR3 DNA reads TGTGCCAGCAGTTACCGGGACAGGCCGGCCTGGGGCTACACCTTC.

This clone turned up a few times. The rearrangement joins TRBV30 to TRBJ1-2; D gene unclear. The ends were cut back, 0 bases at V and 8 bases at J, with 7 bases in the middle. CDR3 length: 11 residues. Germline V gene lookup returns CDR1 GTSNPN and CDR2 SVGIG (reference sequence). CDR3 DNA sequence: TGTGCCTGGAGTGTGGTACGAGGCTACACCTTC. Protein sequence: CAWSVVRGYTF. The variable domain in full, completed from reference TRBV30 and TRBJ1-2, reads SQTIHQWPATLVQPVGSPLSLECTVEGTSNPNLYWYRQAAGRGLQLLFYSVGIGQISSEVPQNLSASRPQDRQFILSSKKLLLSDSGFYLCAWSVVRGYTFGSGTRLTVV.

This chain links TRBV28 with TRBJ1-2, with unresolved D. This CDR3 comprises 14 residues. Germline-derived CDR1 and CDR2 are MDHEN and SYDVKM. The V gene lost 4 bases and the J gene lost 6 bases, with 15 bases spanning the gap. The CDR3 is CASSSVTKLHGYTF. The CDR3 nucleotides are TGTGCCAGCAGTTCTGTTACCAAGCTACATGGCTACACCTTC.

The chain carries TRBV19 and TRBJ2-3; tentative D call: TRBD2 (5 bases). The V and J ends lost 5 bases and 11 bases respectively, with 11 bases between them. Germline V lookup: CDR1 LNHDA, CDR2 SQIVND (reference sequence). This CDR3 region has 11 residues. CDR3 DNA sequence: TGTGCCAGTAGTCAACTAGGTAGGCAGTATTTT. It is translated as CASSQLGRQYF. The full variable domain, in which reference TRBV19 and TRBJ2-3 provide the parts outside the CDR3, is DGGITQSPKYLFRKEGQNVTLSCEQNLNHDAMYWYRQDPGQGLRLIYYSQIVNDFQKGDIAEGYSVSREKKESFPLTVTSAQKNPTAFYLCASSQLGRQYFGPGTRLTVL.

The chain has TRBV4-3 and TRBJ2-7; tentative D call: TRBD2 (5 bases). CDR1 is LGHNA, CDR2 YSLEER, per germline. V shed 0 bases and J shed 5 bases, with 17 bases lying between them. The CDR3 sequence is 16 residues long. In DNA, the CDR3 is TGCGCCAGCAGCCAAGATCTGAGAAGCCTCGGGGACGAGCAGTACTTC. Translated, it gives CASSQDLRSLGDEQYF.

This clone was detected once. Other DNA sequences of this sample code for an identical CDR3. V gene TRBV27 combines with J gene TRBJ2-2, with a tentative D call TRBD2 (5 bases). The CDR3 contains 12 residues. Between the trimmed V and J ends, which lost 6 bases and 6 bases, there was a span of 8 bases. The germline V gene has CDR1 MNHEY and CDR2 SMNVEV (reference sequence). CDR3 nucleotides: TGTGCCAGCAGAGGAGGCCCCGGGGAGCTGTTTTTT. Protein: CASRGGPGELFF.

This chain connects TRBV6-2 or TRBV6-3 to TRBJ2-2; D is perhaps TRBD2 (6 bases). V was shortened by 0 bases and J by 2 bases, with 10 bases between the two germline ends. Germline lookup yields CDR1 MNHEY and CDR2 SVGEGT. The CDR3 is 16 residues long. The CDR3 sequence is CASSYSSGFNTGELFF. The CDR3 DNA sequence: TGTGCCAGCAGTTACTCGAGCGGGTTTAACACCGGGGAGCTGTTTTTT.

V and J are TRBV28 and TRBJ1-1; the D gene is possibly TRBD1 (5 bases). V was shortened by 7 bases and J by 8 bases, with 23 bases between the two germline ends. The CDR3 loop spans 15 amino acids. Germline-derived CDR1 and CDR2 are MDHEN and SYDVKM. The CDR3 DNA follows: TGTGCCAGCACCCGGTTGGCCGGGACCGTACGAGAAGCTTTCTTT. Protein product: CASTRLAGTVREAFF.

Concerning this clone itself: A junction boundary mismatches the germline segment, possibly from a read error. The chain recombines TRBV19 with TRBJ2-7; weak D call: TRBD1 (7 bases). This CDR3 has 10 residues. CDR1 and CDR2 from the germline V gene are LNHDA and SQIVND (reference sequence). The CDR3 protein is CASPGGGEDF. The DNA of the CDR3 is TGTGCCAGCCCCGGAGGGGGCGAGGACTTC.

The rearrangement uses TRBV5-1 and TRBJ1-1; D unclear. V lost 5 bases and J lost 0, with 11 bases in between. This CDR3 region has 14 residues. CDR1 SGHRS and CDR2 YFSETQ come from the germline V gene. The DNA for the CDR3 is TGCGCCAGCAGTTCTCCTGGACTGAACACTGAAGCTTTCTTT. Translated, it gives CASSSPGLNTEAFF.

Points on this clone: The junction shows a germline mismatch at one end, possibly a read error. This sequence joins TRBV30 and TRBJ2-7; the D call may be TRBD1 or TRBD2 (7 bases each). This CDR3 contains 12 residues. CDR1 GTSNPN and CDR2 SVGIG come from the germline V gene (reference sequence). CDR3 nucleotides: TGTGCCGGGAGGGACAGAGCCTACGAGCAGTACTTC. This translates into CAGRDRAYEQYF.

The chain has TRBV30 and TRBJ2-7; the D call may be TRBD1 or TRBD2 (6 bases each). Germline-derived CDR1 and CDR2 are GTSNPN and SVGIG (reference sequence). The CDR3 is 13 residues long. V was trimmed by 5 bases and J by 13 bases, leaving 24 bases between them. The DNA of the CDR3 is TGTGCCTGGGTTCGGGGGCGGGATAGCATGAGATACTTC. This codes for CAWVRGRDSMRYF.

The chain employs TRBV3-1 (or the pseudogene TRBV3-2) and TRBJ1-2; 8 positions match TRBD1. The CDR3 loop spans 17 amino acids. V shed 1 base, J shed 4 bases, and the junction held 11 bases outside the gene matches. From germline, CDR1 is LGHDT and CDR2 YNNKEL (reference sequence). CDR3 bases: TGTGCCAGCAGCCAAGCAGGGGGCTGGGCCTCTGGCTATGGCTACACCTTC. Amino acids: CASSQAGGWASGYGYTF.

The chain couples TRBV25-1 to TRBJ1-3; 8 nucleotides align to TRBD1. Looked up from germline, CDR1 is MGHDK and CDR2 is SYGVNS. The junction had 1 base not matched to a gene; V was cut back by 8 bases and J by 4 bases. The CDR3 contains 12 residues. CDR3 DNA sequence: TGTGCCAGCGGACAGGGCGGAAACACCATATATTTT. Protein sequence: CASGQGGNTIYF.

This clone was counted a single time. The chain uses TRBV29-1 and TRBJ2-1, with 13 bases matching TRBD2. With 1 base clipped from V and 9 bases from J, the junction kept 15 bases outside the gene matches. The CDR3 consists of 18 residues. Germline CDR1 is SQVTM and CDR2 is ANQGSEA. The CDR3 nucleotides read TGCAGCGTTGAAGCCCCGACTAGCGGGAGGCACCCTTTTGGTGAGCAGTTCTTC. Protein sequence: CSVEAPTSGRHPFGEQFF.

The V and J genes are TRBV4-2 and TRBJ2-2; tentative D call: TRBD2 (5 bases). Per the germline V gene, CDR1 is LGHNA and CDR2 is YNFKEQ. V was trimmed by 1 base and J by 4 bases, leaving 13 bases between them. This CDR3 comprises 16 residues. The chain's CDR3 is CASSQAVVGVTGELFF. Here the CDR3 DNA reads TGTGCCAGCAGCCAAGCAGTCGTCGGGGTCACCGGGGAGCTGTTTTTT.

This chain links TRBV6-2 or TRBV6-3 with TRBJ1-1, with 7 bases that match TRBD1. The CDR3 has 14 amino acids. CDR1 is MNHEY, CDR2 SVGEGT, per germline. The V gene end was trimmed by 6 bases and the J gene end by 3 bases; junction bases not matched to a gene: 7. The CDR3 protein is CASSNRGGYTEAFF. CDR3 sequence (DNA): TGTGCCAGCAGCAACAGGGGAGGGTACACTGAAGCTTTCTTT.